The 3 T cell receptor beta chains presented below share a single source sample, sequenced in a study of cytomegalovirus exposure and HLA in healthy donors. Researchers ran the PCR with 60 Vbeta and 13 Jbeta primers. The repertoire was sequenced with immunoSEQ multiplex PCR; TCRdb's copy has only in-frame clones and lacks some. This sample yields roughly 120,000 clones, of which roughly two thirds are seen a single time; roughly 1.6% belongs to the top ten. The specimen was PBMCs. The receptors were gathered from a man aged 25-45 years in good health and CMV-seropositive.

The CDR3 protein is CASSDYRGHMGWNTEAFF. In DNA form, the CDR3 reads TGTGCCAGCAGTGATTACAGGGGACACATGGGGTGGAACACTGAAGCTTTCTTT. The V gene is TRBV6-1, the J gene TRBJ1-1; 7 bases map to TRBD1. The CDR3 has 18 residues. V lost 3 bases to trimming and J lost 1 base; unmatched junction nucleotides: 14. Germline CDR1 is MNHNS and CDR2 is SASEGT.

The chain recombines TRBV18 with TRBJ2-5; 9 bases map to TRBD2. The CDR3 spans 20 residues. The trim removed 5 bases at V and 0 bases at J, leaving 19 bases unmatched. Germline assignment: CDR1 KGHSH and CDR2 LQKENI. In DNA, the CDR3 is TGTGCCAGCTCAAGACGACCTGAGACCCCTAGCGGGGAGTACCAAGAGACCCAGTACTTC. Translation: CASSRRPETPSGEYQETQYF.

The rearrangement uses TRBV4-1 and TRBJ1-1, with D tentatively TRBD1 (5 bases). V lost 1 base and J lost 5, with 20 bases in between. The CDR3 is 17 residues long. Per the germline V gene, CDR1 is MGHRA and CDR2 is YSYEKL. CDR3 loop: CASSQGIRVGEGTEAFF. CDR3 sequence (DNA): TGCGCCAGCAGCCAAGGTATTCGGGTAGGGGAGGGAACTGAAGCTTTCTTT.